This passage covers 17 T cell receptor beta chains from one sample sequenced in a study of Graves' ophthalmopathy and Graves' hyperthyroidism. Amplification from RNA transcripts yielded the TCR beta CDR3 regions. The authors performed first-round RT-PCR with HTBI primers and then a second-round multiplex PCR. MiXCR, applied by TCRdb to the multiplex PCR reads, yields one record per CDR3 protein. There are hundreds of thousands of distinct CDR3 sequences in the sample; around 42% occur only once, and more than 45% lies in the top ten. Sample: peripheral blood. These receptors were collected from an adult man with Graves' ophthalmopathy.

The chain recombines TRBV10-3 with TRBJ1-3, with D perhaps matching TRBD1 (6 bases). The CDR3 length is 12 residues. Germline-derived CDR1 and CDR2 are ENHRY and SYGVKD. Trimming pared 10 bases from V and 2 bases from J, leaving 9 bases between. The chain's CDR3 is CATAGAGNTIYF. The CDR3 DNA reads TGTGCCACGGCAGGGGCTGGAAACACCATATATTTT.

The rearrangement links TRBV15 to TRBJ2-6, with TRBD1 identical over 8 bases. The V and J ends lost 7 bases and 2 bases, in that order; junction bases with no gene match: 13. CDR3 length equals 18 residues. From germline, CDR1 is LNHNV and CDR2 YYDKDF (reference sequence). The DNA of the CDR3 is TGTGCCACCAAAGCCGGGACAGGTTCCTACGCTGGGGCCAACGTCCTGACTTTC. This translates into CATKAGTGSYAGANVLTF.

Comments on this clonotype: An end of the junction does not agree with germline; a read error may underlie this. CDR3 bases: TGTGCCAGCAGTTACTCCGGGACAGGGGGTAAAAGGGGGGCCAACGTCCTGACTTTC. It encodes CASSYSGTGGKRGANVLTF. V and J are TRBV10-3 and TRBJ2-6; 11 bases match TRBD1. Germline V gene lookup returns CDR1 ENHRY and CDR2 SYGVKD. The CDR3 spans 19 residues.

This rearrangement joins TRBV20-1 to TRBJ2-5, with D perhaps matching TRBD1 (6 bases). The J call may be mistaken, given a closer DNA end match to TRBJ2-7. The CDR3 runs 12 residues. From germline, CDR1 is DFQATT and CDR2 SNEGSKA (reference sequence). CDR3 bases: TGCAGTGCTAACCGGGACAAAAACGAGCAGTACTTC. This gives the protein CSANRDKNEQYF.

This chain links TRBV9 with TRBJ1-1; TRBD1 aligns across 12 bases. Germline CDR1 reads SGDLS; CDR2 reads YYNGEE. V was pared by 3 bases and J by 4 bases, with 4 bases of the junction left unmatched. CDR3 length equals 15 residues. CDR3 DNA: TGTGCCAGCAGCGGATCGGGACAGGGGGCCACTGAAGCTTTCTTT. Protein product: CASSGSGQGATEAFF. Filled out from reference TRBV9 and TRBJ1-1, the complete variable domain reads DSGVTQTPKHLITATGQRVTLRCSPRSGDLSVYWYQQSLDQGLQFLIQYYNGEERAKGNILERFSAQQFPDLHSELNLSSLELGDSALYFCASSGSGQGATEAFFGQGTRLTVV.

This clonotype has more than one count but fewer than ten. This chain joins TRBV6-1 and TRBJ2-5; D call uncertain. The end of the DNA is better explained by TRBJ2-1, so the J call may be wrong. This CDR3 comprises 12 residues. Per the germline V gene, CDR1 is MNHNS and CDR2 is SASEGT. The CDR3 DNA is TGTGCCAGCAGTGAAGCGCGGAATGAGCAGTTCTTC. This sequence encodes CASSEARNEQFF.

This chain uses TRBV25-1 with TRBJ1-6, with TRBD1 as a possible D gene (6 bases). The germline gives CDR1 MGHDK, CDR2 SYGVNS. Trimming pared 3 bases from V and 4 bases from J, leaving 16 bases between. The CDR3 loop spans 17 amino acids. CDR3 DNA: TGTGCCAGCAGTGATTTCGACACAGGGAATTATAATTCACCCCTCCACTTT. It is translated as CASSDFDTGNYNSPLHF. Filled out from reference TRBV25-1 and TRBJ1-6, the complete variable domain reads EADIYQTPRYLVIGTGKKITLECSQTMGHDKMYWYQQDPGMELHLIHYSYGVNSTEKGDLSSESTVSRIRTEHFPLTLESARPSHTSQYLCASSDFDTGNYNSPLHFGNGTRLTVT.

V gene TRBV12-3 or TRBV12-4 combines with J gene TRBJ1-2; TRBD1 matches 8 bases. The CDR3 length is 11 residues. Germline trimming cut 7 bases from V and 7 bases from J; bases unmatched to any gene: 2. This chain's CDR3 is CASNDRGGYTF. CDR3 in DNA: TGTGCCAGCAATGACAGGGGTGGCTACACCTTC.

This clonotype came up many times. The rearrangement uses TRBV10-3 and TRBJ1-2; D gene uncertain. Germline V gene lookup returns CDR1 ENHRY and CDR2 SYGVKD. This CDR3 is 13 amino acids long. V was shortened by 3 bases and J by 4 bases, with 9 bases between the two germline ends. The CDR3 sequence: CAISDRHPYGYTF. In nucleotides, the CDR3 is TGTGCCATCAGTGACCGCCACCCCTATGGCTACACCTTC.

The DNA of the CDR3 is TGTGCCAGCAGCTTTCTAGCGACTAGCACAGATACGCAGTATTTT. Translated, it gives CASSFLATSTDTQYF. The J gene is TRBJ2-3, the V gene TRBV7-2, with a weak D call TRBD2 (6 bases). The germline V and J ends were trimmed by 3 bases and 0 bases, with 10 bases remaining between them. This CDR3 region has 15 residues. The germline gives CDR1 SGHTA, CDR2 FQGNSA.

Notes on this clonotype: A read error is possible here, since a much larger clone lies one base away. This sequence joins TRBV29-1 and TRBJ1-2; perhaps TRBD1 as D (6 bases). Germline CDR1 reads SQVTM; CDR2 reads ANQGSEA. The CDR3 totals 14 residues. DNA for the CDR3: TGCGGCGTTGAAGCCGCAGGGGTAAACTATGGCTACACCTTC. Its protein product is CGVEAAGVNYGYTF.

This clonotype has just a few counts. The chain uses TRBV7-9 and TRBJ1-1; D is undetermined. V lost 6 bases and J lost 1, with 12 bases in between. The CDR3 covers 14 residues. CDR1 SEHNR and CDR2 FQNEAQ come from the germline V gene (reference sequence). The CDR3 DNA reads TGTGCCAGCAGGAGGGCGAATCGGAACACTGAAGCTTTCTTT. Its protein product is CASRRANRNTEAFF.

The chain couples TRBV12-3 or TRBV12-4 to TRBJ1-2; TRBD1 matches 7 bases. There are 15 residues in the CDR3. Trimming took 0 bases from V and 2 from J; bases not matched to a gene: 3. The CDR3 sequence is CASSLARDRNYGYTF. As DNA, the CDR3 is TGTGCCAGCAGTTTAGCGAGGGACAGAAACTATGGCTACACCTTC.

This clonotype came up many times. V usage is TRBV7-2 and J usage is TRBJ1-3; D uncertain. The CDR3 length is 15 residues. Looked up from germline, CDR1 is SGHTA and CDR2 is FQGNSA. V lost 7 bases to trimming and J lost 2 bases, with 15 bases between them. CDR3 in amino acids: CASKMTSQPGNTIYF. CDR3 DNA: TGTGCCAGCAAAATGACAAGTCAGCCTGGAAACACCATATATTTT.

The chain joins TRBV3-1 to TRBJ2-6; 10 nucleotides line up with TRBD1. The length of the CDR3 is 17 residues. The germline V gene encodes CDR1 LGHDT and CDR2 YNNKEL (reference sequence). Losses at the gene ends were 1 base for V and 2 bases for J; bases not matched to a gene: 2. The CDR3 loop reads CASSQGQGAAGANVLTF. CDR3 nucleotides: TGTGCCAGCAGCCAAGGACAGGGGGCAGCTGGGGCCAACGTCCTGACTTTC. Full variable domain (missing parts from reference TRBV3-1 and TRBJ2-6): DTAVSQTPKYLVTQMGNDKSIKCEQNLGHDTMYWYKQDSKKFLKIMFSYNNKELIINETVPNRFSPKSPDKAHLNLHINSLELGDSAVYFCASSQGQGAAGANVLTFGAGSRLTVL.

This clonotype turned up a few times. J is TRBJ2-7 and V is TRBV10-3; 10 bases fit TRBD2. The CDR3 length is 16 residues. From germline, CDR1 is ENHRY and CDR2 SYGVKD. Trimming took 7 bases from V and 5 from J; bases not matched to a gene: 14. This chain's CDR3 is CAINGELAGAGNEQYF. The DNA for the CDR3 is TGTGCCATCAATGGGGAGCTAGCGGGAGCTGGGAACGAGCAGTACTTC.

The table lists this clonotype with a few counts. This sequence joins TRBV5-1 and TRBJ1-2; no definite D call. V dropped 4 bases and J dropped 6 bases, with 16 bases sitting between them. The CDR3 extends over 14 amino acids. CDR1 and CDR2 from the germline V gene are SGHRS and YFSETQ. CDR3 sequence reads: CASSLDGRADGYTF. DNA for the CDR3: TGCGCCAGCAGCCTAGATGGGAGGGCGGATGGCTACACCTTC.